This is a list of T cell receptor beta chains from one sample in a study of OX40 agonist ivuxolimab in advanced cancers. Generated by immunoSEQ multiplex PCR, the TCRdb table keeps only in-frame clones and is missing some. This table has roughly 86,000 clones, about 90% appearing once. This material consisted of CD4+ or CD8+ T cells sorted from blood, taken in a trial of the OX40 agonist ivuxolimab. These receptors all come from an adult with an advanced solid tumor such as melanoma, head and neck, liver or kidney cancer. CDR3s leave out the opening cysteine and the closing phenylalanine or tryptophan.

TRBJ2-3 | TRBV5-1 | ASSPGGTDTQY
TRBJ2-2 | TRBV7-9 | ASSLVFSSGSSGELF
TRBJ2-3 | TRBV19 | ATRRLLSGTDTQY
TRBJ1-2 | TRBV10-3 | AISDLVGQGQGYGYT
TRBJ1-1 | TRBV6-1 | ASSERRGSEAF
TRBJ2-2 | TRBV14 | ASIRTSEHTGELF
TRBJ2-5 | TRBV27 | ASSPRTSGKYQETQY
TRBJ2-2 | TRBV19 | ASQTGANTGELF
TRBJ2-1 | TRBV29-1 | SARQVFYEQF
TRBJ2-5 | TRBV2 | ASSGTGGGMRGETQY
TRBJ2-7 | TRBV5-4 | ASSPPTSYEQY
TRBJ1-1 | TRBV28 | ASRGQGNTEAF
TRBJ1-1 | TRBV19 | ASSGTGVNTEAF
TRBJ2-5 | TRBV7-7 | ASSRSPYQETQY
TRBJ2-1 | TRBV7-2 | ASNRRLAYNEQF
TRBJ2-6 | TRBV5-1 | ASSLRSGANVLT
TRBJ1-6 | TRBV5-1 | ASAPGGNSPLH
TRBJ2-7 | TRBV7-2 | ASSLSSGSYEQY
TRBJ2-6 | TRBV28 | ASSSRTGYYSGANVLT
TRBJ2-7 | TRBV7-9 | ASSLALGTSGNEQY
TRBJ2-3 | TRBV21-1 | ASSKARGCADTQY
TRBJ2-3 | TRBV10-2 | ASKGAGGGWDTQY
TRBJ1-1 | TRBV19 | ASSSGHLSNTEAF
TRBJ2-2 | TRBV7-3 | ASSQFGGLVSGELF
TRBJ2-3 | TRBV15 | ATSRRSGMGTDTQY
TRBJ1-2 | TRBV10-3 | AISESEGLGGYT
TRBJ1-1 | TRBV29-1 | SVKRGESTEAF
TRBJ1-1 | TRBV6-1 | ASSEGPLNRGPRWNTEAF
TRBJ2-1 | TRBV28 | ASSLGSWTEIV
TRBJ2-1 | TRBV5-1 | ASSIGTSGSQGQF
TRBJ1-5 | TRBV5-4 | ATGRGGGVPQH
TRBJ1-5 | TRBV21-1 | ASSKLKGNRGRPQH
TRBJ2-7 | TRBV10-1 | ASSTGTSGSYEQY
TRBJ2-1 | TRBV4-2 | ASSQEGQGGNF
TRBJ1-3 | TRBV2 | ASSDRVGNTIY
TRBJ1-4 | TRBV2 | ASSSGTGGGTNEKLF
TRBJ2-2 | TRBV12-5 | ASGLEVQPNTGELF
TRBJ2-7 | TRBV6-5 | ASSYSMAGNYEQY
TRBJ2-5 | TRBV6-1 | ASNGQLRETQY
TRBJ1-3 | TRBV11-2 | ASSSLGSGGRSGNTIY
TRBJ2-3 | TRBV7-2 | ASSVRLAGGLDTQY
TRBJ2-4 | TRBV5-1 | ATWGTKNIQY
TRBJ2-4 | TRBV27 | ASSSPQGQQY
TRBJ2-2 | TRBV6-5 | ASSHLAGETGELF
TRBJ2-3 | TRBV14 | ASSQGGGYTDTQY
TRBJ2-3 | TRBV28 | ASSSSWDSSGDTQY
TRBJ2-2 | TRBV10-1 | ASRQGFGGELF
TRBJ2-5 | TRBV5-1 | ASSLASAGGGETQY
TRBJ2-2 | TRBV7-8 | ASSSRNRNPTGELF
TRBJ2-3 | TRBV7-9 | ASSFADTQY
TRBJ1-2 | TRBV18 | ATASDRANYGYT
TRBJ1-3 | TRBV30 | AWSNSGNTIY
TRBJ2-7 | TRBV28 | ASSILYYEQY